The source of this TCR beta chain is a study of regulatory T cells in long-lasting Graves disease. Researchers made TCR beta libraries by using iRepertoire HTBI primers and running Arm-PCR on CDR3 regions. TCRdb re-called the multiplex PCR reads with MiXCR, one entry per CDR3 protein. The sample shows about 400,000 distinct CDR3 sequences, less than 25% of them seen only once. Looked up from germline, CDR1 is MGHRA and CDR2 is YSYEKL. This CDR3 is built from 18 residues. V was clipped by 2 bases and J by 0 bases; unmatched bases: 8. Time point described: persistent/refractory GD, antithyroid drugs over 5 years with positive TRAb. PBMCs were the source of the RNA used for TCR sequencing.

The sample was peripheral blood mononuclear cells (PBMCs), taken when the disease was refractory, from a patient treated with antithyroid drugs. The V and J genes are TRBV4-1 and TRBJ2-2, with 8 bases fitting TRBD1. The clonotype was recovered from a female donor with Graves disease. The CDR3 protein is CASSQSFPGQANTGELFF. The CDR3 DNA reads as TGCGCCAGCAGCCAATCCTTCCCGGGACAGGCGAACACCGGGGAGCTGTTTTTT.